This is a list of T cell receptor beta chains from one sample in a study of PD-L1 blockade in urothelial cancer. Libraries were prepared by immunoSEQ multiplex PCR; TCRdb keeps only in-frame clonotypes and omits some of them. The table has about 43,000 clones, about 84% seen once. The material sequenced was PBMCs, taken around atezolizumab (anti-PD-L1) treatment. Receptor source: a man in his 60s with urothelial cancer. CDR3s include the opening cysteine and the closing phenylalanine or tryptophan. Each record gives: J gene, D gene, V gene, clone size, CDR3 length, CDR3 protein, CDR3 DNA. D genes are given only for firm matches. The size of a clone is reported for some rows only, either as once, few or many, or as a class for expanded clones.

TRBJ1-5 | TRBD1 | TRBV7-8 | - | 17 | CASSLTAGGYSNQPQHF | TGTGCCAGCAGCTTAACGGCAGGGGGCTATAGCAATCAGCCCCAGCATTTT
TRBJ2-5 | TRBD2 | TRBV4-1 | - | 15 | CASSQGLAPVETQYF | TGCGCCAGCAGCCAGGGACTAGCCCCAGTGGAGACCCAGTACTTC
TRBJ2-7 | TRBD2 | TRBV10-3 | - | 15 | CAISESRGGPHEQYF | TGTGCCATCAGTGAGTCGCGCGGGGGGCCCCACGAGCAGTACTTC
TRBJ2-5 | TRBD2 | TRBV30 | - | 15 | CAWSPNSSGRGTQYF | TGTGCCTGGAGTCCCAACTCTAGCGGGAGGGGGACCCAGTACTTC
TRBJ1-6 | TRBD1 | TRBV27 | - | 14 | CASSSTGANSPLHF | TGTGCCAGCAGTTCGACAGGGGCTAATTCACCCCTCCACTTT
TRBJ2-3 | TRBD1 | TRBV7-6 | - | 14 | CASSFGRGMDTQYF | TGTGCCAGCAGCTTCGGCAGGGGGATGGATACGCAGTATTTT
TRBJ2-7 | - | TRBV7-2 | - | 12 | CASSLVGYEQYF | TGTGCCAGCAGCTTAGTCGGTTACGAGCAGTACTTC
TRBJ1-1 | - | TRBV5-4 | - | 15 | CASSQPGGLNTEAFF | TGTGCCAGCAGCCAGCCGGGGGGCTTGAACACTGAAGCTTTCTTT
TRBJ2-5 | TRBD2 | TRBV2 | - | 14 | CASKGAGGQETQYF | TGTGCCAGCAAGGGTGCGGGGGGGCAGGAGACCCAGTACTTC
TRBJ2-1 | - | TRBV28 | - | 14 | CASSPLGRDNEQFF | TGTGCCAGCAGTCCCCTCGGCAGGGACAATGAGCAGTTCTTC
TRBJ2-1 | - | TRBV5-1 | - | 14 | CASSLVAEGNEQFF | TGCGCCAGCAGCTTGGTAGCGGAGGGGAATGAGCAGTTCTTC
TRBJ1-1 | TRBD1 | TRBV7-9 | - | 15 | CASSFWGMGQGEAFF | TGTGCCAGCAGCTTCTGGGGGATGGGACAGGGTGAAGCTTTCTTT
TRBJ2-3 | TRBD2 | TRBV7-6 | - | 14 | CASSQTSGGDTQYF | TGTGCCAGCAGCCAGACTAGCGGAGGGGATACGCAGTATTTT
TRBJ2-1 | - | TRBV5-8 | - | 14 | CASRLPGQSHEQFF | TGTGCCAGCAGGCTCCCCGGACAGAGCCATGAGCAGTTCTTC
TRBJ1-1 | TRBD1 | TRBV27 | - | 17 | CASSPRPTGAMNTEAFF | TGTGCCAGCAGTCCACGACCGACAGGGGCCATGAACACTGAAGCTTTCTTT
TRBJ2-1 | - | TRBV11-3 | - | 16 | CASSVSRRGGRDEQFF | TGTGCCAGCAGCGTTAGTAGGAGGGGGGGCCGGGATGAGCAGTTCTTC
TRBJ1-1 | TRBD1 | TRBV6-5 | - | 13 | CASRTGAGTEAFF | TGTGCCAGCAGAACAGGGGCCGGTACTGAAGCTTTCTTT
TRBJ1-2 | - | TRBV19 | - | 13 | CASRRAGFYGYTF | TGTGCCAGTAGAAGGGCGGGGTTCTACGGCTACACCTTC
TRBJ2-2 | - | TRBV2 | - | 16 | CASSESSGGNTGELFF | TGTGCCAGCAGTGAATCCTCGGGGGGCAACACCGGGGAGCTGTTTTTT
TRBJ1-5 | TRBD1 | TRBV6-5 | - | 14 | CASKMTGVSQPQHF | TGTGCCAGCAAAATGACAGGGGTTAGTCAGCCCCAGCATTTT
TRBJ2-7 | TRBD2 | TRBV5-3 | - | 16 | CARSVGLAKPSYEQYF | TGTGCCAGAAGCGTGGGACTAGCGAAACCCAGCTACGAGCAGTACTTC
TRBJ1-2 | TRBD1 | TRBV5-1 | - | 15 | CASSLGRGRLEGYTF | TGCGCCAGCAGCTTGGGCAGGGGGCGGCTGGAGGGCTACACCTTC
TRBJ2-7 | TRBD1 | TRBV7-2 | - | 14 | CASRPGQGPYEQYF | TGTGCCAGCAGACCTGGACAGGGGCCCTACGAGCAGTACTTC
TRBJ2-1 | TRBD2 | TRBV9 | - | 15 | CASSPGTSVFNEQFF | TGTGCCAGCAGCCCCGGGACTAGCGTCTTCAATGAGCAGTTCTTC
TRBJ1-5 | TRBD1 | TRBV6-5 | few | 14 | CASSYATGGQPQHF | TGTGCCAGCAGTTACGCAACAGGGGGTCAGCCCCAGCATTTT
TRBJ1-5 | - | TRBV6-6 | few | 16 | CASSPQGPKGNQPQHF | TGTGCCAGCAGTCCGCAGGGGCCTAAGGGCAATCAGCCCCAGCATTTT
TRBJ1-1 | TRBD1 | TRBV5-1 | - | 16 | CASSLGATGANTEAFF | TGCGCCAGCAGCTTGGGCGCTACAGGGGCGAACACTGAAGCTTTCTTT
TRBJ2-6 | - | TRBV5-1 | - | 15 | CASSLVASGANVLTF | TGCGCCAGCAGCTTGGTGGCCTCTGGGGCCAACGTCCTGACTTTC
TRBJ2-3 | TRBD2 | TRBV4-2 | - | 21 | CASSRPLRTSGGAGVADTQYF | TGTGCCAGCAGCCGTCCCCTTCGGACTAGCGGGGGGGCCGGGGTCGCAGATACGCAGTATTTT
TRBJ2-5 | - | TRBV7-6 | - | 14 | CASSLLIGRGTQYF | TGTGCCAGCAGCTTACTTATCGGCCGCGGGACCCAGTACTTC
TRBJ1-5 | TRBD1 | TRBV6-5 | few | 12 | CASRQGSEPQHF | TGTGCCAGCCGACAGGGTTCGGAGCCCCAGCATTTT
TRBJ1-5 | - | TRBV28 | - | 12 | CASSQARQPQHF | TGTGCCAGCAGTCAAGCCCGGCAGCCCCAGCATTTT
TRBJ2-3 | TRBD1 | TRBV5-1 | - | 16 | CASRSDRGGFTDTQYF | TGCGCCAGCAGGTCTGACAGGGGGGGATTCACAGATACGCAGTATTTT
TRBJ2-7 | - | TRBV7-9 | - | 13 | CASSLGADYEQYF | TGTGCCAGCAGCTTAGGGGCAGATTACGAGCAGTACTTC
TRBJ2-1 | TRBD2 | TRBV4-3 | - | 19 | CASSQVASGRGNSYNEQFF | TGCGCCAGCAGCCAAGTAGCTAGCGGGAGAGGGAACTCCTACAATGAGCAGTTCTTC
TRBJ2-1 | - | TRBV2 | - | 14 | CASAGGRSYNEQFF | TGTGCCAGCGCCGGGGGGCGCTCCTACAATGAGCAGTTCTTC
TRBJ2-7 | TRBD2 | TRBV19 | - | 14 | CASSGASGLWEQYF | TGTGCCAGTTCTGGGGCTAGCGGGCTCTGGGAGCAGTACTTC
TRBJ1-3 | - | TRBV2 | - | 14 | CASSAQGAGNTIYF | TGTGCCAGCAGTGCACAGGGAGCTGGAAACACCATATATTTT
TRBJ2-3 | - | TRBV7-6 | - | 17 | CASSLGSLSATTDTQYF | TGTGCCAGCAGCTTAGGTTCCCTTAGCGCCACCACAGATACGCAGTATTTT